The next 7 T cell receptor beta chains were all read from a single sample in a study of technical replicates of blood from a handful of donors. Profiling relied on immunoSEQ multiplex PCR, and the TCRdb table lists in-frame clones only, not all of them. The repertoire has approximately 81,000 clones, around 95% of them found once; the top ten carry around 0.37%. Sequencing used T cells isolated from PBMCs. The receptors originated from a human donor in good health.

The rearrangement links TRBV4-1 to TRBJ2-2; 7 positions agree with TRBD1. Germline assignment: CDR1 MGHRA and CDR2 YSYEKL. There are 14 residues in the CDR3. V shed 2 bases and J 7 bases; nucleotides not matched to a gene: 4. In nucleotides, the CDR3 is TGCGCCAGCAGCCAAACAGGGGCGGTCGGGGAGCTGTTTTTT. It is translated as CASSQTGAVGELFF.

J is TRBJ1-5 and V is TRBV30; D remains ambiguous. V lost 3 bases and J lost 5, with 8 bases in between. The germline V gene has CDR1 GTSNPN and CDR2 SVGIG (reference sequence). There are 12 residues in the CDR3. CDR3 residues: CAWSQSDQPQHF. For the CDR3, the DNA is TGTGCCTGGAGCCAGTCCGATCAGCCCCAGCATTTT.

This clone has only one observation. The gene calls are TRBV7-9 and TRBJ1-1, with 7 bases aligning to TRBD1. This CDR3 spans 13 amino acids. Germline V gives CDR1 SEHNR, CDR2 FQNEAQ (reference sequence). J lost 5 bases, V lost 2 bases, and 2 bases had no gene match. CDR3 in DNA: TGTGCCAGCAGCTTACGCAGGGGGACTGAAGCTTTCTTT. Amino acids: CASSLRRGTEAFF.

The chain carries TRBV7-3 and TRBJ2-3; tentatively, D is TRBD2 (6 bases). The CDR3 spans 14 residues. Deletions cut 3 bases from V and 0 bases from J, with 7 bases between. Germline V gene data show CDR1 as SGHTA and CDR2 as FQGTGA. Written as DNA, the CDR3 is TGTGCCAGCAGCTTTGGGGGGAGCACAGATACGCAGTATTTT. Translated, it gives CASSFGGSTDTQYF.

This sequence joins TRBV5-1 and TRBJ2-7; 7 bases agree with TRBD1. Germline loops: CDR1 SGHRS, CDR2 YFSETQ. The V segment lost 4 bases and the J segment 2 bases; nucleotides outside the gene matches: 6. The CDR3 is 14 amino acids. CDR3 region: CASSVRDRAYEQYF. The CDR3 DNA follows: TGCGCCAGCAGCGTCCGGGACAGAGCCTACGAGCAGTACTTC.

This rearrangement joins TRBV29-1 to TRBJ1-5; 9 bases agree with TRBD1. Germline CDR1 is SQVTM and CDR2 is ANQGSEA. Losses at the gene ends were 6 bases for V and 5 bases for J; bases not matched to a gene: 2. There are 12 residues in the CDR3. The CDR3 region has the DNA TGCAGCGTCCGACAGGGGGATCAGCCCCAGCATTTT. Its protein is CSVRQGDQPQHF.

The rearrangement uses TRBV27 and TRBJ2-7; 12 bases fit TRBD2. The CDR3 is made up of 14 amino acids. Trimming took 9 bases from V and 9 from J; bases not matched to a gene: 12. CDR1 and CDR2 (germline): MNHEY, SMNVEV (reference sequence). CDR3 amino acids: CASKRLAGEGVQYF. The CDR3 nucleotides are TGTGCCAGTAAACGACTAGCGGGAGAAGGAGTGCAGTACTTC.